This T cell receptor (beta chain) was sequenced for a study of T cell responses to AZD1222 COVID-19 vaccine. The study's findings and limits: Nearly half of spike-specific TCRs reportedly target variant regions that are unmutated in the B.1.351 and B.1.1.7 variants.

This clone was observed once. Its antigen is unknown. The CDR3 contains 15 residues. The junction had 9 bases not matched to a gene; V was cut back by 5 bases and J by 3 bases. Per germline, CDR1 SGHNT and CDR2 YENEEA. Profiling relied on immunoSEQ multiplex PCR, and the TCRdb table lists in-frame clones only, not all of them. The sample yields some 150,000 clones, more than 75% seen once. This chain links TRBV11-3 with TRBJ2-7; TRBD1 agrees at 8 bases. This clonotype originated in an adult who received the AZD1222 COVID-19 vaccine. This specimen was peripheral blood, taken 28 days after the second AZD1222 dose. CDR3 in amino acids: CASSPSGQGFYEQYF. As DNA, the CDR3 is TGTGCCAGCAGCCCCTCCGGACAGGGATTCTACGAGCAGTACTTC. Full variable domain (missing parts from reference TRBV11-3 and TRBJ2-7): EAGVVQSPRYKIIEKKQPVAFWCNPISGHNTLYWYLQNLGQGPELLIRYENEEAVDDSQLPKDRFSAERLKGVDSTLKIQPAELGDSAVYLCASSPSGQGFYEQYFGPGTRLTVT.